This T cell receptor (beta chain) was retrieved from a study of T cell responses to AZD1222 COVID-19 vaccine. Study-level information: Second-dose intervals near 4 or 12 weeks were combined.

Libraries were prepared by immunoSEQ multiplex PCR; TCRdb keeps only in-frame clonotypes and omits some of them. Counted here are approximately 110,000 clones, about 87% occurring once; the ten biggest clones make up roughly 4%. Regarding this clone: Its antigen is as yet unknown.

CDR3 size: 12 residues. Trimming shortened V by 0 bases and J by 10 bases, and 9 bases separated the two germline ends. The germline V gene has CDR1 LNHNV and CDR2 YYDKDF (reference sequence). Study-wide findings and caveats: There were repertoire samples only from the period after the peak T cell response.

The specimen comprised peripheral blood, sampled on day 0 of AZD1222 vaccination. J is TRBJ1-2 and V is TRBV15; D remains ambiguous. The TCR sequence derives from an adult in good health. The CDR3 protein is CATSRDLVPYTF. In DNA, the CDR3 is TGTGCCACCAGCAGAGATCTGGTCCCCTACACCTTC.